The entry below describes one T cell receptor (beta chain). Its matching antigen is unknown. The CDR3 length is 16 residues. With 3 bases removed from V and 3 bases from J, the gap between germline ends came to 14 bases. CDR1 is MDHEN, CDR2 SYDVKM, per germline. This entry comes from a study of blood T cells in healthy people across ages. Findings and caveats of the study: Estimates of total diversity, which came from one million sequenced T cells, were considered to be underestimates.

Next came a second PCR, run for about 7 to 12 cycles, which used a sample-barcoded 5' primer along with a J-beta primer mix. TCRdb fed the 5' RACE reads into MiXCR, producing one record per CDR3 protein. The table has 550,000 to 650,000 distinct CDR3 sequences, roughly a quarter seen once; the top ten hold over 3.5%. These records were also assigned to another study, of T cells of mothers and their children. That report notes: Slightly higher overlap, not significant, was seen in related mother-child pairs than in unrelated pairs.

The origin of this receptor is a boy aged 2 to 10 in good health. The rearrangement uses TRBV28 and TRBJ2-2; D unresolved. Sequences were obtained from blood. In nucleotides, the CDR3 is TGTGCCAGCAGTTTTCGACTGGCCAGATACACCGGGGAGCTGTTTTTT. This encodes CASSFRLARYTGELFF.